This TCR beta chain was sequenced in a study of blood T cell repertoires in COVID-19. The CDR3 loop spans 17 amino acids. J gave up 4 bases and V 4 bases, and 12 bases lay outside the gene matches. Germline V gives CDR1 MNHEY, CDR2 SMNVEV (reference sequence). This clone was counted a few times. Clones were sequenced by immunoSEQ multiplex PCR, and TCRdb holds only the in-frame ones, with some missing. Among about 490,000 clones listed, approximately 85% were seen once. Sequencing was performed on peripheral blood. This TCR came from a human donor in a cohort sampled during active COVID-19. The V and J genes are TRBV27 and TRBJ2-3, with TRBD2 matching over 9 bases. The CDR3 region is CASSSREGREESDTQYF. Here the CDR3 DNA reads TGTGCCAGCAGTTCGCGGGAGGGCCGTGAGGAATCAGATACGCAGTATTTT.